These T cell receptor beta chains were read from a single sample in a study of blood T cell repertoires in COVID-19. Repertoires were generated with immunoSEQ multiplex PCR, while TCRdb's copy carries only in-frame clones and drops some. The repertoire holds 300,000 to 400,000 clones, with 70% to 90% as singletons. Specimen: PBMCs or T cells enriched from blood (not recorded which). The receptors here all came from a woman aged 30 to 39 with acute COVID-19. CDR3s include the opening cysteine and the closing phenylalanine or tryptophan. The order of the fields is V gene, J gene, clone size, D gene, CDR3 DNA, CDR3 protein. The D gene is left open where the match is weak. Rows may omit the clone size; those that give it use once, few, many or a size class.

v_gene: TRBV30; j_gene: TRBJ2-3; abundance: once; d_gene: TRBD2; CDR3nt: TGTGCCTGGAGCGCCGGGGGGGCAGGAGATACGCAGTATTTT; CDR3aa: CAWSAGGAGDTQYF
v_gene: TRBV19; j_gene: TRBJ1-3; abundance: .; d_gene: .; CDR3nt: TGTGCCAGTAGTATACCGGCCCAGGAAAACACCATATATTTT; CDR3aa: CASSIPAQENTIYF
v_gene: TRBV7-9; j_gene: TRBJ2-7; abundance: few; d_gene: .; CDR3nt: TGTGCCAGCAGCTTAACGGACTCTGGGTCCTACGAGCAGTACTTC; CDR3aa: CASSLTDSGSYEQYF
v_gene: TRBV9; j_gene: TRBJ2-2; abundance: .; d_gene: TRBD2; CDR3nt: TGTGCCAGCACCTACGCAGCGGGGGGCGGGAACACCGGGGAGCTGTTTTTT; CDR3aa: CASTYAAGGGNTGELFF
v_gene: TRBV28; j_gene: TRBJ2-1; abundance: .; d_gene: .; CDR3nt: TGTGCCAGCAGTCCCCACCGCAGACCCGGGAATGAGCAGTTCTTC; CDR3aa: CASSPHRRPGNEQFF
v_gene: TRBV28; j_gene: TRBJ1-2; abundance: .; d_gene: TRBD1; CDR3nt: TGTGCCAGCCAACAGGGGACGGATGGCTACACCTTC; CDR3aa: CASQQGTDGYTF
v_gene: TRBV3-1/TRBV3-2; j_gene: TRBJ1-5; abundance: .; d_gene: .; CDR3nt: TGTGCCAGCAGCCATGGGCAGGGAAATCAGCCCCAGCATTTT; CDR3aa: CASSHGQGNQPQHF
v_gene: TRBV9; j_gene: TRBJ1-3; abundance: .; d_gene: .; CDR3nt: TGTGCCAGCAGCGTAGTCGACACACCCGCTGGAAACACCATATATTTT; CDR3aa: CASSVVDTPAGNTIYF
v_gene: TRBV6-5; j_gene: TRBJ2-2; abundance: .; d_gene: TRBD1; CDR3nt: TGTGCCAGCCGACAGGGGGTCGGGGAGCTGTTTTTT; CDR3aa: CASRQGVGELFF
v_gene: TRBV7-9; j_gene: TRBJ2-7; abundance: once; d_gene: TRBD2; CDR3nt: TGTGCCAGCAGCTTGCTAGCGGGGGGGCGTCTCGAGCAGTACTTC; CDR3aa: CASSLLAGGRLEQYF
v_gene: TRBV12-3/TRBV12-4; j_gene: TRBJ1-2; abundance: .; d_gene: .; CDR3nt: TGTGCCAGCAGTTTCGGGTACCGAGGCTACACCTTC; CDR3aa: CASSFGYRGYTF
v_gene: TRBV27; j_gene: TRBJ2-7; abundance: once; d_gene: TRBD2; CDR3nt: TGTGCCAGCAGCCCTAGCGGGGGTTCCTACGAGCAGTACTTC; CDR3aa: CASSPSGGSYEQYF
v_gene: TRBV5-1; j_gene: TRBJ2-3; abundance: .; d_gene: TRBD1; CDR3nt: TGCGCCAGTGACAGGGGCCCCCCACCAGATACGCAGTATTTT; CDR3aa: CASDRGPPPDTQYF
v_gene: TRBV29-1; j_gene: TRBJ1-5; abundance: .; d_gene: .; CDR3nt: TGCAGCGTGGGGACACACAATCAGCCCCAGCATTTT; CDR3aa: CSVGTHNQPQHF
v_gene: TRBV5-6; j_gene: TRBJ2-5; abundance: .; d_gene: TRBD2; CDR3nt: TGTGCCAGCAGCCCGGGACTAGCGGAATCGGAGACCCAGTACTTC; CDR3aa: CASSPGLAESETQYF
v_gene: TRBV18; j_gene: TRBJ2-1; abundance: .; d_gene: TRBD2; CDR3nt: TGTGCCAGCTCTCAGTCTAGCGGAGTGGGTGAGCAGTTCTTC; CDR3aa: CASSQSSGVGEQFF
v_gene: TRBV6-4; j_gene: TRBJ1-5; abundance: few; d_gene: .; CDR3nt: TGTGCCAGCAGTGACTCGCCAGGGGACAGCAATCAGCCCCAGCATTTT; CDR3aa: CASSDSPGDSNQPQHF
v_gene: TRBV15; j_gene: TRBJ2-7; abundance: .; d_gene: .; CDR3nt: TGTGCCACCAGCAGAGATAGCCTTGATTACGAGCAGTACTTC; CDR3aa: CATSRDSLDYEQYF
v_gene: TRBV29-1; j_gene: TRBJ2-7; abundance: once; d_gene: TRBD1; CDR3nt: TGCAGCGTTACCCACTGGACAGGGGACGAGCAGTACTTC; CDR3aa: CSVTHWTGDEQYF
v_gene: TRBV19; j_gene: TRBJ2-1; abundance: .; d_gene: TRBD2; CDR3nt: TGTGCCAGTAGTATAAGTGGGCTAGCGGATTACAATGAGCAGTTCTTC; CDR3aa: CASSISGLADYNEQFF
v_gene: TRBV24-1; j_gene: TRBJ1-1; abundance: .; d_gene: .; CDR3nt: TGTGCCACCAGTTTAACCGGGTACACTGAAGCTTTCTTT; CDR3aa: CATSLTGYTEAFF
v_gene: TRBV7-9; j_gene: TRBJ1-1; abundance: .; d_gene: .; CDR3nt: TGTGCCAGCAGCAATCCCGAGTCGGCTGAAGCTTTCTTT; CDR3aa: CASSNPESAEAFF
v_gene: TRBV4-1; j_gene: TRBJ2-5; abundance: .; d_gene: .; CDR3nt: TGCGCCAGCAGCCAAAGAGGGAAGGGGGACCCCCGGGAGACCCAGTACTTC; CDR3aa: CASSQRGKGDPRETQYF
v_gene: TRBV11-2; j_gene: TRBJ2-7; abundance: .; d_gene: TRBD1; CDR3nt: TGTGCCAGCAGCCCACCGGGACAGTTCTACGAGCAGTACTTC; CDR3aa: CASSPPGQFYEQYF
v_gene: TRBV4-2; j_gene: TRBJ1-2; abundance: few; d_gene: TRBD1; CDR3nt: TGTGCCAGCAGCCAAGCCGGGGACAGGGACAACTATGGCTACACCTTC; CDR3aa: CASSQAGDRDNYGYTF
v_gene: TRBV24-1; j_gene: TRBJ1-6; abundance: .; d_gene: TRBD1; CDR3nt: TGTGCCACCAGTGATTTGAATGCCGGGACAGGGAATTCACCCCTCCACTTT; CDR3aa: CATSDLNAGTGNSPLHF
v_gene: TRBV5-5; j_gene: TRBJ2-1; abundance: .; d_gene: TRBD1; CDR3nt: TGTGCCAGCAGCTTAGAGGGTTGGGGACAGGGGGCCAATGAGCAGTTCTTC; CDR3aa: CASSLEGWGQGANEQFF
v_gene: TRBV7-8; j_gene: TRBJ1-5; abundance: .; d_gene: .; CDR3nt: TGTGCCAGCAGCTTAGGGGACACCGTTTATAGCAATCAGCCCCAGCATTTT; CDR3aa: CASSLGDTVYSNQPQHF
v_gene: TRBV9; j_gene: TRBJ2-2; abundance: .; d_gene: .; CDR3nt: TGTGCCAGCAGCGTAGTAGCCGACAGCACCGGGGAGCTGTTTTTT; CDR3aa: CASSVVADSTGELFF
v_gene: TRBV3-1/TRBV3-2; j_gene: TRBJ1-2; abundance: once; d_gene: .; CDR3nt: TGTGCCAGCAGCCAACCGGGCTATGGCTACACCTTC; CDR3aa: CASSQPGYGYTF
v_gene: TRBV7-2; j_gene: TRBJ2-3; abundance: .; d_gene: TRBD2; CDR3nt: TGTGCCAGCAGCCTCCGGACTAGCGGGAGCACTAGCACAGATACGCAGTATTTT; CDR3aa: CASSLRTSGSTSTDTQYF
v_gene: TRBV6-2/TRBV6-3; j_gene: TRBJ2-7; abundance: .; d_gene: .; CDR3nt: TGTGCCAGCAGTTATAAGGGGCAGGGAACCTACGAGCAGTACTTC; CDR3aa: CASSYKGQGTYEQYF
v_gene: TRBV24-1; j_gene: TRBJ2-5; abundance: .; d_gene: TRBD1; CDR3nt: TGTGCCACCAGCGGGGCAGGACAGGGAAGGTTTGGGACCCAGTACTTC; CDR3aa: CATSGAGQGRFGTQYF
v_gene: TRBV5-1; j_gene: TRBJ2-1; abundance: .; d_gene: TRBD2; CDR3nt: TGCGCCAGCAGCTTGGAAGCTAGCGGAACCTACAATGAGCAGTTCTTC; CDR3aa: CASSLEASGTYNEQFF
v_gene: TRBV5-1; j_gene: TRBJ1-2; abundance: .; d_gene: .; CDR3nt: TGCGCCAGCAGTTCCGGAGGGGACTATGGCTACACCTTC; CDR3aa: CASSSGGDYGYTF
v_gene: TRBV30; j_gene: TRBJ1-5; abundance: .; d_gene: .; CDR3nt: TGTGCCTGGAGCGCCGGACACCCCAATCAGCCCCAGCATTTT; CDR3aa: CAWSAGHPNQPQHF
v_gene: TRBV7-2; j_gene: TRBJ1-2; abundance: .; d_gene: TRBD1; CDR3nt: TGTGCCAGCAGCGCGACAGGGCGTAACTATGGCTACACCTTC; CDR3aa: CASSATGRNYGYTF
v_gene: TRBV30; j_gene: TRBJ1-5; abundance: .; d_gene: .; CDR3nt: TGTGCCTGGAGTCCCTCTCAGTATAGCAATCAGCCCCAGCATTTT; CDR3aa: CAWSPSQYSNQPQHF
v_gene: TRBV5-1; j_gene: TRBJ1-1; abundance: .; d_gene: .; CDR3nt: TGCGCCAGCAGCTCCCGACTGGACAGGAACACTGAAGCTTTCTTT; CDR3aa: CASSSRLDRNTEAFF
v_gene: TRBV9; j_gene: TRBJ1-2; abundance: few; d_gene: .; CDR3nt: TGTGCCAGCAGCACAGGACAGTTCGGTGGCTACACCTTC; CDR3aa: CASSTGQFGGYTF
v_gene: TRBV4-3; j_gene: TRBJ2-1; abundance: .; d_gene: TRBD2; CDR3nt: TGCGCCAGCAGCCAAGATCTTGCGGGGGGTGGCTACAATGAGCAGTTCTTC; CDR3aa: CASSQDLAGGGYNEQFF
v_gene: TRBV3-1/TRBV3-2; j_gene: TRBJ1-4; abundance: .; d_gene: .; CDR3nt: TGTGCCAGCAGCCAAGGAGGGTCTGGCGAAAAACTGTTTTTT; CDR3aa: CASSQGGSGEKLFF
v_gene: TRBV27; j_gene: TRBJ1-6; abundance: .; d_gene: .; CDR3nt: TGTGCCAGCAGTTTCGCGGGGGGTGGCAATTCACCCCTCCACTTT; CDR3aa: CASSFAGGGNSPLHF
v_gene: TRBV3-1/TRBV3-2; j_gene: TRBJ2-1; abundance: .; d_gene: .; CDR3nt: TGTGCCAGCAGCCAAGATCGGTCAGCGGTTCCCGGCAATGAGCAGTTCTTC; CDR3aa: CASSQDRSAVPGNEQFF
v_gene: TRBV4-1; j_gene: TRBJ2-3; abundance: once; d_gene: .; CDR3nt: TGCGCCAGCAGCTTCGTACGGGGGGCCGGACCGGACACAGATACGCAGTATTTT; CDR3aa: CASSFVRGAGPDTDTQYF
v_gene: TRBV5-1; j_gene: TRBJ1-1; abundance: .; d_gene: TRBD1; CDR3nt: TGCGCCAGCAGCAGACAGGGAAGGGCGAACACTGAAGCTTTCTTT; CDR3aa: CASSRQGRANTEAFF
v_gene: TRBV5-1; j_gene: TRBJ1-1; abundance: .; d_gene: TRBD1; CDR3nt: TGCGCCAGCAGCCCGGACAGGGTTACTGAAGCTTTCTTT; CDR3aa: CASSPDRVTEAFF
v_gene: TRBV4-2; j_gene: TRBJ1-1; abundance: once; d_gene: TRBD1; CDR3nt: TGTGCCAGCAGCCAAGACGGGACAGGGGACACTGAAGCTTTCTTT; CDR3aa: CASSQDGTGDTEAFF
v_gene: TRBV12-3/TRBV12-4; j_gene: TRBJ2-1; abundance: .; d_gene: .; CDR3nt: TGTGCCAGCAGTTTAGTAGCGAATGAGCAGTTCTTC; CDR3aa: CASSLVANEQFF
v_gene: TRBV30; j_gene: TRBJ2-4; abundance: once; d_gene: .; CDR3nt: TGTGCCTGGAGTGAGGGAGTGGGCAAAAACATTCAGTACTTC; CDR3aa: CAWSEGVGKNIQYF
v_gene: TRBV29-1; j_gene: TRBJ2-1; abundance: .; d_gene: .; CDR3nt: TGCAGCGTAAATCAGGGGCCCCTCTACAATGAGCAGTTCTTC; CDR3aa: CSVNQGPLYNEQFF